The 3 T cell receptor beta chains in this list originate from one sample, sequenced in a study of T cells after posttransplantation cyclophosphamide. Assay: immunoSEQ multiplex PCR; the TCRdb copy retains only in-frame clones and omits some. This repertoire shows 10,000 to 15,000 clones, approximately 82% found once; its top ten account for 0.75% to 1%. The sequencing sample was made of memory CD4+ T cells sorted from PBMCs. The receptor source for this set is a man aged 45-65 years in good health, CMV-negative, and a related stem cell transplant donor.

The chain uses TRBV19 and TRBJ2-7; the D is unclear. V lost 8 bases, J lost 7 bases, and 18 bases lay in between. CDR3 length: 13 residues. From germline, CDR1 is LNHDA and CDR2 SQIVND (reference sequence). The CDR3 DNA sequence: TGTGCCAGTTCCACCGTCCAGGCGTGGGAGCAGTACTTC. Protein product: CASSTVQAWEQYF.

The chain recombines TRBV19 with TRBJ2-6; the D is unclear. Germline lookup yields CDR1 LNHDA and CDR2 SQIVND (reference sequence). This CDR3 region has 14 residues. V was cut by 2 bases and J by 2 bases, with 4 bases left in between. CDR3 nucleotides: TGTGCCAGTAGTATACAGGCTGGGGCCAACGTCCTGACTTTC. This encodes CASSIQAGANVLTF. The whole variable domain, filled in from reference TRBV19 and TRBJ2-6, reads DGGITQSPKYLFRKEGQNVTLSCEQNLNHDAMYWYRQDPGQGLRLIYYSQIVNDFQKGDIAEGYSVSREKKESFPLTVTSAQKNPTAFYLCASSIQAGANVLTFGAGSRLTVL.

The chain uses TRBV6-5 and TRBJ2-5, with a tentative D call TRBD2 (5 bases). The CDR3 has 16 amino acids. The germline CDR1 and CDR2 sequences are MNHEY and SVGAGI. Trimming shortened V by 3 bases and J by 3 bases, and 17 bases separated the two germline ends. The CDR3 region is CASSYRSLPREETQYF. The CDR3 coding sequence is TGTGCCAGCAGTTATCGGAGTCTGCCGAGGGAAGAGACCCAGTACTTC.